Listed below are T cell receptor beta chains from one sample, sequenced in a study of blood T cells in healthy people across ages. TCRdb reanalysed the 5' RACE reads using MiXCR and keeps one entry per CDR3 protein. The sample comprises 500,000 to 600,000 distinct CDR3 sequences, 25% to 30% of which are singletons, and around 20% rests with the top ten. Sequences were obtained from blood. The receptors derive from a woman aged 65 to 85 in good health. Both conserved end residues are part of each CDR3. The order of the fields is D gene, clone size, J gene, V gene, CDR3 protein, CDR3 DNA. D genes are given only for firm matches. A clone size is listed for some rows: how often the clone was seen (once, few, many), or a class if it is expanded.

D gene: -
clone size: many
J gene: TRBJ1-3
V gene: TRBV7-2
CDR3 protein: CASSFGGSGNTIYF
CDR3 DNA: TGTGCCAGCAGCTTTGGGGGCTCTGGAAACACCATATATTTT

D gene: -
clone size: -
J gene: TRBJ1-1
V gene: TRBV11-2
CDR3 protein: CASSRSLCTEAFF
CDR3 DNA: TGTGCCAGCAGTAGATCGCTCTGCACTGAAGCTTTCTTT

D gene: -
clone size: few
J gene: TRBJ1-2
V gene: TRBV7-9
CDR3 protein: CASSRQLSYTF
CDR3 DNA: TGTGCCAGCAGCCGACAGCTAAGCTACACCTTC

D gene: TRBD1
clone size: -
J gene: TRBJ1-4
V gene: TRBV20-1
CDR3 protein: CSAGQGVEKLFF
CDR3 DNA: TGCAGTGCCGGACAGGGTGTTGAAAAACTGTTTTTT

D gene: TRBD1
clone size: few
J gene: TRBJ1-2
V gene: TRBV24-1
CDR3 protein: CATSDQTGYGYTF
CDR3 DNA: TGTGCCACCAGTGACCAGACAGGGTATGGCTACACCTTC

D gene: -
clone size: few
J gene: TRBJ2-4
V gene: TRBV18
CDR3 protein: CASSPTSPAKNIQYF
CDR3 DNA: TGTGCCAGCTCCCCAACCTCCCCAGCCAAAAACATTCAGTACTTC

D gene: -
clone size: -
J gene: TRBJ1-6
V gene: TRBV6-5
CDR3 protein: CASSRTVSSYNSPLHF
CDR3 DNA: TGCGCCAGCAGTCGGACAGTGAGCTCCTATAATTCACCCCTCCACTTT

D gene: -
clone size: few
J gene: TRBJ2-7
V gene: TRBV14
CDR3 protein: CASSQTPSGQYF
CDR3 DNA: TGTGCCAGCAGCCAAACGCCGTCAGGGCAGTACTTC

D gene: TRBD1
clone size: -
J gene: TRBJ2-4
V gene: TRBV20-1
CDR3 protein: CSAARDSLAKNIQYF
CDR3 DNA: TGCAGTGCTGCACGGGACAGCCTAGCCAAAAACATTCAGTACTTC

D gene: TRBD1
clone size: -
J gene: TRBJ2-7
V gene: TRBV12-3/TRBV12-4
CDR3 protein: CASSPTGGIEQYF
CDR3 DNA: TGTGCCAGCAGTCCAACAGGGGGTATCGAGCAGTACTTC

D gene: -
clone size: -
J gene: TRBJ2-1
V gene: TRBV5-1
CDR3 protein: CASSLGSLDNEQFF
CDR3 DNA: TGCGCCAGCAGCTTAGGCAGCCTTGATAATGAGCAGTTCTTC

D gene: -
clone size: -
J gene: TRBJ1-3
V gene: TRBV19
CDR3 protein: CASTEISSGNTIYF
CDR3 DNA: TGTGCCAGTACGGAGATTTCCTCTGGAAACACCATATATTTT

D gene: -
clone size: -
J gene: TRBJ1-3
V gene: TRBV7-2
CDR3 protein: CASSSYSDGGNTIYF
CDR3 DNA: TGTGCCAGCAGCTCATATTCGGACGGTGGAAACACCATATATTTT

D gene: TRBD1
clone size: once
J gene: TRBJ2-5
V gene: TRBV29-1
CDR3 protein: CSVLRSGQGKETQYF
CDR3 DNA: TGCAGCGTCCTTCGGTCAGGACAGGGAAAAGAGACCCAGTACTTC

D gene: TRBD2
clone size: once
J gene: TRBJ2-2
V gene: TRBV6-5
CDR3 protein: CTSSYPSGGENTGELFF
CDR3 DNA: TGTACCAGCAGTTACCCTAGCGGGGGGGAGAACACCGGGGAGCTGTTTTTT

D gene: -
clone size: -
J gene: TRBJ1-1
V gene: TRBV7-9
CDR3 protein: CASSLELGTEAFF
CDR3 DNA: TGTGCCAGCAGCTTAGAGCTTGGGACTGAAGCTTTCTTT